A single T cell receptor (beta chain) is shown here with its context. Its antigen is unknown. No much larger clone is present one base from it, and per-base qualities are unavailable. This specimen comes from a study of blood T cell repertoires in COVID-19 (TCRdb year 2020). For the wider study: The collaborator samples originated in the United States, Italy and Spain and spanned the acute and convalescent phases of COVID-19. The material from the prospective study consisted of cDNA or gDNA derived from T cells, B-cell-depleted T cells, or PBMCs. Subjects who had been exposed to COVID-19, were actively infected with it, or had recovered from it provided the deeply sampled blood TCRbeta repertoires that made up the dataset. The repertoires were made available in a free public database intended to serve as a resource for research on the immune response to SARS-CoV-2. Samples were obtained from the ongoing ImmuneRACE study (first 160 participants) and from over a thousand subjects provided by 6 global collaborators. Sample metadata almost always included a de-identified subject ID, COVID-19 status, age in years and sex. HLA class I and class II types, where available, came from metadata supplied by the sample provider rather than from assay-based typing. Study-level results and caveats: How much clinical and demographic metadata was included differed by source and by participant, and the metadata was provided uncurated.

The immunoSEQ Assay, a bias-controlled multiplex PCR, was used to amplify TCRbeta CDR3 regions from genomic DNA. The authors' pipeline ran thus. Within the assay, amplification of reference gene primers was used to estimate how many nucleated cells each sample contained. To quantify the absolute abundance of each unique TCRbeta CDR3 rearrangement, sequence reads were collapsed and filtered. Productive Simpson clonality was computed per sample as the square root of Simpson's diversity index over productive rearrangements. TCRdb provides this immuneACCESS table in a form limited to in-frame rearrangements. Some clones are lacking; in checked studies, under half of them reflect an unresolved V gene, and why the rest are absent is not known. That table gives V, J and clone size, and the DNA gave D and trimming. The sample yields tens of thousands of clones; 70% to 85% were counted once. The ten largest clones capture about 3.8% of the sample.

Each collaborating institution followed its own protocols to collect whole blood in K2EDTA tubes. Collaborator samples were shipped for TCRbeta analysis as frozen whole blood, isolated PBMCs, or DNA extracted from either sample type. Its CDR3 holds 16 amino acids, cysteine through phenylalanine. Only the CDR3 part of the read is kept: 48 bases, read in frame from the first base. The germline V gene gives CDR1 as SGHVS and CDR2 as FQNEAQ. V is trimmed back by 0 bases and J by 9 bases, and the junction contains 7 bases that no gene match accounts for. The rearranged segments are TRBV7-8 and TRBJ2-1; 11 of the junction bases match TRBD2. This TCR was recovered from an older woman with acute or convalescent COVID-19. Sequencing was carried out using peripheral blood. CDR3 sequence: CASSLAVAGGQIEQFF. The nucleotide sequence reads as follows: TGTGCCAGCAGCTTAGCGGTAGCGGGGGGGCAGATTGAGCAGTTCTTC. The CDR3 plus the reference TRBV7-8 and TRBJ2-1 genes for the other parts give the full variable domain: GAGVSQSPRYKVAKRGQDVALRCDPISGHVSLFWYQQALGQGPEFLTYFQNEAQLDKSGLPSDRFFAERPEGSVSTLKIQRTQQEDSAVYLCASSLAVAGGQIEQFFGPGTRLTVL.